This T cell receptor (beta chain) was identified during a study of vaccination effects on CD4 cells after COVID-19. Study-wide findings and caveats: The study found that only 1 of 255 vaccine-induced clones from healthy vaccinees cross-reacted with common cold coronaviruses. The study dataset contains few convalescent patients and includes no early post-infection timepoints.

To note about this clone: What it binds is not known.

Generated by immunoSEQ multiplex PCR, the TCRdb table keeps only in-frame clones and is missing some. The repertoire holds more than 35,000 clones, with approximately 80% as singletons. Before any sequencing was done, the ViraFEST assay used viral peptide pools to expand antigen-specific CD4+ T cells. The culture ran for roughly ten days, and then CD4+ T cells were isolated. Either the mRNA-1273 or the BNT162b2 vaccine was given to participants as two doses. Both day 3 and day 7 saw half the medium replaced with IL-2 medium. Germline V gene lookup returns CDR1 LNHDA and CDR2 SQIVND (reference sequence). The CDR3 loop spans 12 amino acids. V shed 5 bases and J shed 3 bases, with 7 bases lying between them.

The receptor comes from a human donor who received a COVID-19 vaccine. Some clones in this sample may be carry-over from other donors' samples. This specimen consisted of CD4+ T cells from PBMCs cultured with HCoV-NL63 spike peptides, obtained after COVID-19 vaccination. The J gene is TRBJ1-2, the V gene TRBV19; D is unclear. The DNA of the CDR3 is TGTGCCAGTAGTGCCGGGTACTATGGCTACACCTTC. It encodes CASSAGYYGYTF.